Listed below are T cell receptor beta chains from one sample, sequenced in a study of early T cells in non-severe SARS-CoV-2 infection. TCRdb reprocessed the 5' RACE reads with MiXCR, giving one entry per CDR3 protein. The sample has 17,000 or so distinct CDR3 sequences, about 5.4% seen once; the top ten hold roughly 6.8%. The sample consisted of whole blood, taken at baseline. The receptors originated from an adult who was a healthcare worker with PCR-confirmed SARS-CoV-2 infection or an uninfected control (not recorded which). The CDR3 runs from the conserved cysteine through the conserved F or W. Fields, in order: D gene, clone size, J gene, V gene, CDR3 DNA, CDR3 protein. A D gene is named only where the DNA matches it firmly. Rows may omit the clone size; those that give it use once, few, many or a size class.

D gene: TRBD1; clone size: few; J gene: TRBJ1-6; V gene: TRBV5-1; CDR3 DNA: TGCGCCAGCAGCTTGGGACAGGGGACGAGCTCCTATAATTCACCCCTCCACTTT; CDR3 protein: CASSLGQGTSSYNSPLHF
D gene: TRBD1; clone size: NA; J gene: TRBJ2-4; V gene: TRBV10-1; CDR3 DNA: TGCGCCAGCAGTGAAACCCGGACAGGGGGTCAGTACTTC; CDR3 protein: CASSETRTGGQYF
D gene: NA; clone size: many; J gene: TRBJ2-1; V gene: TRBV12-3/TRBV12-4; CDR3 DNA: TGTGCCAGCAGTTTTTTAACAATCCGCAGGAATGAGCAGTTCTTC; CDR3 protein: CASSFLTIRRNEQFF
D gene: TRBD2; clone size: many; J gene: TRBJ2-1; V gene: TRBV11-3; CDR3 DNA: TGTGCCAGCAGCTTAGATGCCAGCGGGGTTAATGAGCAGTTCTTC; CDR3 protein: CASSLDASGVNEQFF
D gene: NA; clone size: many; J gene: TRBJ2-5; V gene: TRBV9; CDR3 DNA: TGTGCCAGCAGCGTAGCAAGGGAAGGAGAGACCCAGTACTTC; CDR3 protein: CASSVAREGETQYF
D gene: NA; clone size: NA; J gene: TRBJ2-6; V gene: TRBV15; CDR3 DNA: TGTGCCACCAGCAGAGATCTCGGAAACACTGGGGCCAACGTCCTGACTTTC; CDR3 protein: CATSRDLGNTGANVLTF
D gene: NA; clone size: many; J gene: TRBJ2-5; V gene: TRBV20-1; CDR3 DNA: TGCAGTGCTAAAGGCCCCGGGGCGACCCAGTACTTC; CDR3 protein: CSAKGPGATQYF
D gene: TRBD1; clone size: medium-sized; J gene: TRBJ2-3; V gene: TRBV28; CDR3 DNA: TGTGCCAGCACAGGGGGAATTACAGATACGCAGTATTTT; CDR3 protein: CASTGGITDTQYF
D gene: TRBD1; clone size: medium-sized; J gene: TRBJ2-7; V gene: TRBV20-1; CDR3 DNA: TGCAGTGCTAGTTCCCCGGGACAGGGGTTCTCCGAGCAGTACTTC; CDR3 protein: CSASSPGQGFSEQYF
D gene: NA; clone size: many; J gene: TRBJ1-4; V gene: TRBV4-3; CDR3 DNA: TGCGCCAGCAGCCAGACCGGCAATGAAAAACTGTTTTTT; CDR3 protein: CASSQTGNEKLFF
D gene: NA; clone size: medium-sized; J gene: TRBJ1-2; V gene: TRBV3-1; CDR3 DNA: TGTGCCAGCAGCCAAGCCATAGGCTATGGCTACACCTTC; CDR3 protein: CASSQAIGYGYTF
D gene: NA; clone size: medium-sized; J gene: TRBJ2-1; V gene: TRBV7-2; CDR3 DNA: TGTGCCAGCAGCCCGGGACCGGTTGGGGAGCAGTTCTTC; CDR3 protein: CASSPGPVGEQFF
D gene: TRBD2; clone size: many; J gene: TRBJ2-3; V gene: TRBV10-3; CDR3 DNA: TGTGCCATCAGTGAACAACTAGCGGGGACAGATACGCAGTATTTT; CDR3 protein: CAISEQLAGTDTQYF
D gene: TRBD1; clone size: many; J gene: TRBJ1-5; V gene: TRBV11-2; CDR3 DNA: TGTGCCAGCAGCTTAGTACAGGGGGTGGATCAGCCCCAGCATTTT; CDR3 protein: CASSLVQGVDQPQHF
D gene: NA; clone size: many; J gene: TRBJ2-3; V gene: TRBV11-2; CDR3 DNA: TGTGCCAGCAGCCCGGGGCATACAGATACGCAGTATTTT; CDR3 protein: CASSPGHTDTQYF
D gene: NA; clone size: medium-sized; J gene: TRBJ2-2; V gene: TRBV7-6; CDR3 DNA: TGTGCCAGCAGCTTGGGGGCCAACACCGGGGAGCTGTTTTTT; CDR3 protein: CASSLGANTGELFF
D gene: NA; clone size: once; J gene: TRBJ2-1; V gene: TRBV6-4; CDR3 DNA: TGTGCCAGCAGTATAGACAGTAACAATGAGCAGTTCTTC; CDR3 protein: CASSIDSNNEQFF
D gene: TRBD1; clone size: many; J gene: TRBJ1-4; V gene: TRBV4-1; CDR3 DNA: TGCGCCAGCAGCCAAGACCATCCAGGGGGGGGTGGAAAACTGTTTTTT; CDR3 protein: CASSQDHPGGGGKLFF
D gene: NA; clone size: many; J gene: TRBJ2-5; V gene: TRBV14; CDR3 DNA: TGTGCCAGCAGCCAATGGGACGGCCAAGAGACCCAGTACTTC; CDR3 protein: CASSQWDGQETQYF
D gene: NA; clone size: many; J gene: TRBJ1-2; V gene: TRBV6-1; CDR3 DNA: TGTGCCAGCAGTGAGGGGGAAGGCCTTAACTATGGCTACACCTTC; CDR3 protein: CASSEGEGLNYGYTF
D gene: TRBD1; clone size: medium-sized; J gene: TRBJ1-6; V gene: TRBV12-3/TRBV12-4; CDR3 DNA: TGTGCCAGCAGTTTATCAGACAGGGGAAATTCACCCCTCCACTTT; CDR3 protein: CASSLSDRGNSPLHF
D gene: NA; clone size: NA; J gene: TRBJ1-1; V gene: TRBV12-5; CDR3 DNA: TGTGCTAGTGGTTGGTGGGGAGGAACTGAAGCTTTCTTT; CDR3 protein: CASGWWGGTEAFF
D gene: NA; clone size: many; J gene: TRBJ1-6; V gene: TRBV4-2; CDR3 DNA: TGTGCCAGCAGCCAAGAGAAATGGAATTCACCCCTCCACTTT; CDR3 protein: CASSQEKWNSPLHF
D gene: NA; clone size: few; J gene: TRBJ1-1; V gene: TRBV5-6; CDR3 DNA: TGTGCCAGCAGCTTGGCTTGGGACACTGAAGCTTTCTTT; CDR3 protein: CASSLAWDTEAFF
D gene: NA; clone size: NA; J gene: TRBJ1-1; V gene: TRBV6-2/TRBV6-3; CDR3 DNA: TGTGCCAGCAGTCGGTACCGGGACCCGGGCCCGAACACTGAAGCTTTCTTT; CDR3 protein: CASSRYRDPGPNTEAFF
D gene: TRBD1; clone size: many; J gene: TRBJ1-4; V gene: TRBV7-8; CDR3 DNA: TGTGCCAGCAGCTCGAGGGGGCAGACTAATGAAAAACTGTTTTTT; CDR3 protein: CASSSRGQTNEKLFF
D gene: NA; clone size: medium-sized; J gene: TRBJ1-1; V gene: TRBV18; CDR3 DNA: TGTGCCAGCTCACCTTTGGGGGGGGCGAACACTGAAGCTTTCTTT; CDR3 protein: CASSPLGGANTEAFF
D gene: NA; clone size: NA; J gene: TRBJ2-1; V gene: TRBV24-1; CDR3 DNA: TGTGCCACCAGTGATTTGGGCAGTGGCCGGGGGAATGAGCAGTTCTTC; CDR3 protein: CATSDLGSGRGNEQFF
D gene: TRBD2; clone size: few; J gene: TRBJ2-5; V gene: TRBV7-3; CDR3 DNA: TGTGCCAGCAGGCCCCGGGAGGAAGAGACCCAGTACTTC; CDR3 protein: CASRPREEETQYF
D gene: TRBD2; clone size: few; J gene: TRBJ2-7; V gene: TRBV5-5; CDR3 DNA: TGTGCCAGCAGCACGACTAGCGGACAGGCCAGCGAGCAGTACTTC; CDR3 protein: CASSTTSGQASEQYF
D gene: NA; clone size: many; J gene: TRBJ2-5; V gene: TRBV25-1; CDR3 DNA: TGTGCCAGCAGTGAAGAAGGGGCCGGAGAGACCCAGTACTTC; CDR3 protein: CASSEEGAGETQYF
D gene: TRBD1; clone size: medium-sized; J gene: TRBJ1-2; V gene: TRBV7-2; CDR3 DNA: TGTGCCAGCAGCCCGAGACAGGGCCGGAGGGGCTACACCTTC; CDR3 protein: CASSPRQGRRGYTF
D gene: TRBD2; clone size: NA; J gene: TRBJ2-3; V gene: TRBV14; CDR3 DNA: TGTGCCAGCACCAAAGGACTAGCGGACCCCACAGATACGCAGTATTTT; CDR3 protein: CASTKGLADPTDTQYF
D gene: TRBD1; clone size: many; J gene: TRBJ1-5; V gene: TRBV19; CDR3 DNA: TGTGCCAGTAGTCAGGGACAGAGCAATCAGCCCCAGCATTTT; CDR3 protein: CASSQGQSNQPQHF
D gene: TRBD2; clone size: many; J gene: TRBJ2-1; V gene: TRBV5-1; CDR3 DNA: TGCGCCAGCAGCTCCCAAAACTACCGGCGGGGGGCGCACAACAATGAGCAGTTCTTC; CDR3 protein: CASSSQNYRRGAHNNEQFF
D gene: NA; clone size: many; J gene: TRBJ1-1; V gene: TRBV15; CDR3 DNA: TGTGCCACCAGCAGAGATCAGACGAACACTGAAGCTTTCTTT; CDR3 protein: CATSRDQTNTEAFF
D gene: NA; clone size: many; J gene: TRBJ2-7; V gene: TRBV7-2; CDR3 DNA: TGTGCCAGCAGCTTTAGACAGAAAAACTACGAGCAGTACTTC; CDR3 protein: CASSFRQKNYEQYF
D gene: NA; clone size: medium-sized; J gene: TRBJ1-4; V gene: TRBV25-1; CDR3 DNA: TGTGCCAGCAGTGAATCCGTCGGAGTTAATGAAAAACTGTTTTTT; CDR3 protein: CASSESVGVNEKLFF
D gene: TRBD2; clone size: few; J gene: TRBJ2-5; V gene: TRBV6-2/TRBV6-3; CDR3 DNA: TGTGCCAGCAGTCCCCTAGCGGGGGGACGGGAGACCCAGTACTTC; CDR3 protein: CASSPLAGGRETQYF
D gene: NA; clone size: many; J gene: TRBJ2-6; V gene: TRBV7-9; CDR3 DNA: TGTGCCAGCAGCTTAGATGGAGCCCCTGGGGCCAACGTCCTGACTTTC; CDR3 protein: CASSLDGAPGANVLTF
D gene: NA; clone size: few; J gene: TRBJ2-2; V gene: TRBV6-6; CDR3 DNA: TGTGCCAGCAGCAGAACAGGAGCGAACACCGGGGAGCTGTTTTTT; CDR3 protein: CASSRTGANTGELFF
D gene: NA; clone size: many; J gene: TRBJ2-3; V gene: TRBV2; CDR3 DNA: TGTGCCAGCAAGGTATTCGATACGCAGTATTTT; CDR3 protein: CASKVFDTQYF
D gene: NA; clone size: medium-sized; J gene: TRBJ2-2; V gene: TRBV29-1; CDR3 DNA: TGCAGCGTTGTAACACACCTAAACACCGGGGAGCTGTTTTTT; CDR3 protein: CSVVTHLNTGELFF
D gene: NA; clone size: few; J gene: TRBJ1-3; V gene: TRBV6-6; CDR3 DNA: TGTGCCAGCAGTTACGTAAACACCATATATTTT; CDR3 protein: CASSYVNTIYF
D gene: NA; clone size: many; J gene: TRBJ2-7; V gene: TRBV4-2; CDR3 DNA: TGTGCCAGCAGCCCCCATGGGTCCCAGATGGGCGAGCAGTACTTC; CDR3 protein: CASSPHGSQMGEQYF
D gene: NA; clone size: many; J gene: TRBJ2-2; V gene: TRBV7-2; CDR3 DNA: TGTGCCAGCAGCTTAGGTGTCGGGGGCTCGGGCACCGGGGAGCTGTTTTTT; CDR3 protein: CASSLGVGGSGTGELFF
D gene: NA; clone size: many; J gene: TRBJ2-3; V gene: TRBV29-1; CDR3 DNA: TGCAGCGTTGAATGGGGTGAAGGGACAGATACGCAGTATTTT; CDR3 protein: CSVEWGEGTDTQYF
D gene: TRBD1; clone size: many; J gene: TRBJ1-1; V gene: TRBV7-2; CDR3 DNA: TGTGCCAGCAGCTTACGGACAGGGCTTAACACTGAAGCTTTCTTT; CDR3 protein: CASSLRTGLNTEAFF
D gene: TRBD1; clone size: many; J gene: TRBJ2-7; V gene: TRBV12-3/TRBV12-4; CDR3 DNA: TGTGCCAGCAGCAGAGACAGGGGTTACGAGCAGTACTTC; CDR3 protein: CASSRDRGYEQYF
D gene: TRBD1; clone size: many; J gene: TRBJ1-6; V gene: TRBV6-5; CDR3 DNA: TGTGCCAGCAGAACGACAGGGGGTAATTCACCCCTCCACTTT; CDR3 protein: CASRTTGGNSPLHF
D gene: NA; clone size: many; J gene: TRBJ2-2; V gene: TRBV12-3/TRBV12-4; CDR3 DNA: TGTGCCAGCACCTTCCAACAGGGAACCGGGGAGCTGTTTTTT; CDR3 protein: CASTFQQGTGELFF
D gene: TRBD2; clone size: few; J gene: TRBJ2-1; V gene: TRBV7-3; CDR3 DNA: TGTGCCAGCAGCCTCGCGGGGGGGTATACGCTCAATGAGCAGTTCTTC; CDR3 protein: CASSLAGGYTLNEQFF
D gene: NA; clone size: NA; J gene: TRBJ2-5; V gene: TRBV7-6; CDR3 DNA: TGTGCCAGCAGCCCCAGAGAAGAGACCCAGTACTTC; CDR3 protein: CASSPREETQYF
D gene: NA; clone size: many; J gene: TRBJ2-5; V gene: TRBV6-2/TRBV6-3; CDR3 DNA: TGTGCCAGCAGTCCCCTGGGGGAGACCCAGTACTTC; CDR3 protein: CASSPLGETQYF